This T cell receptor beta chain was identified in a study of blood T cells in healthy people across ages (dated by TCRdb to between 2014 and 2016). Background for the entire study: Template switching captured roughly one uniquely barcoded TCR beta cDNA molecule per two T cells in model experiments. To track age-related changes in TCR beta repertoire diversity, the study relied on deep sequencing normalized with unique cDNA molecular identifiers. The donors were divided into four age groups: young (average around 16 years), middle-aged (around 37), aged (approximately 64) and long-lived (around 80). Two additional independent replicas of 1 million unique cDNA reads from the same blood draw were analyzed for two donors (one aged 18 to 30 and one aged 80 or older). What the authors observed across the whole study: Observed TCR beta diversity per million T cells fell roughly linearly with age, and a significant reduction was already apparent by age around 36. Total diversity estimates from one million sequenced T cells were considered lower bounds and underestimates. The long-lived group showed more naive CD4+ T cells, fewer expanded clones and increased TCR diversity than the aged group, suggesting age selection. A strong correlation was found between observed TCR beta diversity and the percentage of naive T cells measured by flow cytometry. Because donor CMV infection status was unknown, age-related changes in expanded clonotypes were potentially confounded. Because profiling used bulk unsorted PBMCs, naive and antigen-experienced compartments could not be compared conclusively.

Library preparation was by 5' RACE. Sequencing took place on an Illumina HiSeq 2500. A second PCR of about 7 to 12 cycles was run with a J-beta primer mix and a sample-barcoded 5' primer. A unique molecular identifier was introduced onto each TCR beta cDNA molecule by a template-switch 5' adaptor carrying 12 random nucleotides. Each sample yielded at least 3 million CDR3-containing paired-end reads. All of the RNA was converted into first-strand cDNA using the Mint cDNA synthesis kit, with a TRBC-specific oligonucleotide serving as the primer. Following uracil-DNA glycosylase treatment, all cDNA underwent a first 18-cycle PCR with the universal primers M1SS and BC2_uni_R. As for how the authors treated the data: For normalization, 1 million high-quality reads were randomly selected from each sample, with every read carrying a distinct molecular identifier. Reads with shared molecular identifiers were discarded instead of being binned into consensus sequences. MiTCR, run with a Q25 quality threshold and the strictest error-elimination algorithm, handled CDR3 identification, clonotype clustering and error correction. A nonparametric unseen species model using Euler transformation provided a lower-bound estimate of total TCR beta diversity. Starting from the raw public reads, TCRdb applied fastp trimming at Q25, assembled clones with MiXCR and retained in-frame beta chains. Every CDR3 protein is listed once, alongside the most common genes and DNA of its rows. These V and J calls originate from TCRdb's pipeline instead of the authors' own analysis. Present in this sample are more than 900,000 distinct CDR3 sequences, 25% to 35% of which were seen just once. The ten largest clones take up 9.5% to 13% of the sample.

Measured from the cysteine to the phenylalanine, the CDR3 is 15 residues long. The entry retains the CDR3 DNA only, 45 bases that are in frame from base 1. V loses 1 base at its end and J loses 0 bases; junction bases beyond the gene matches: 2. This clonotype was seen a few times. The antigen this receptor binds is unknown. No much larger clonotype is one base removed from it; base qualities were not supplied. Donors were a few dozen systemically healthy Caucasian individuals from Russia aged roughly 6 to 95 years. Each donor gave 9.5 to 10 milliliters of peripheral blood, drawn into EDTA-treated Vacutainer tubes. Ficoll-Paque density-gradient centrifugation was used to isolate PBMCs, with at least 6.5 million per sample. Total RNA, at least 5 micrograms per sample, was extracted from PBMCs with Trizol reagent. The percentages of naive CD45RAhigh/CD27high T cells were determined by flow cytometry on a PBMC aliquot from every donor.

The sample also formed part of further work on T cells of mothers and their children. Taken from the second paper: Donors were nine systemically healthy Caucasian individuals: three mothers and their six children. cDNA synthesis consumed the entire amount of extracted RNA, loaded at about 1.6 ug RNA in each 15 ul reaction. In the second PCR, the M1S primer added sample barcodes and 2-4 random nucleotides. More than 8 million TCR beta CDR3 reads were obtained from each mother, and about 3 million reads were obtained from each child. Thymic selection similarly shapes TCR recombination output in related and unrelated pairs, with minor effect from inherited differences. Normalized repertoire overlap in related mother-child pairs was always slightly higher than in unrelated mother-child pairs, but the difference was never significant. No persistent microchimeric T cell clones were found, with a detection sensitivity of approximately 94 clones per million clonotypes. The study used deep NGS to compare TCR beta repertoires of mothers and children, seeking features distinguishing related mother-child pairs from unrelated individuals. On average, the children were about 12 +/- 4 years old, while the mothers were approximately 40 +/- 4 years old. After adapter ligation with NEBNext reagents, the libraries were sequenced on Illumina HiSeq 2000 with 100+100 nt paired-end reads. To avoid cross-contamination, the mother libraries and the child libraries were prepared a month apart and sequenced in separate runs. Between about 500,000 and 2,100,000 distinct TCR beta clonotypes were identified per donor. Naive TCR beta clonotypes were estimated from low-frequency clonotypes matched to each donor's FACS-determined naive share, without sorting.

The rearranged chain carries TRBV12-3 or TRBV12-4 and TRBJ1-2; 7 of the junction bases match TRBD1. This clonotype was sampled from a woman in her thirties or forties in good health. Material: blood. The sequenced DNA is TGTGCCAGCAGTTTAGGGGACAGCCCTAACTATGGCTACACCTTC. Translated, this gives CASSLGDSPNYGYTF.